These 13 T cell receptor beta chains share one sample of origin, sequenced in a study of T-cell memory formation after mild COVID-19. TCRdb independently ran MiXCR on the 5' RACE reads; one entry per CDR3 protein. The sample carries about 140,000 distinct CDR3 sequences, around 5.8% recorded once. The sample comprised PBMCs or a T cell subset sorted from them (not recorded which). The receptors shown here come from an adult woman who had mild COVID-19 (a few samples of this study predate the infection). Cell type and time point are not known.

The chain has TRBV18 and TRBJ1-2; no clear D. CDR1 is KGHSH and CDR2 is LQKENI in the germline V gene. The CDR3 has 14 residues. The V and J ends lost 3 bases and 6 bases respectively, with 14 bases between them. The CDR3 protein is CASSPRRAGDGYTF. CDR3 in DNA: TGTGCCAGCTCACCGAGGCGGGCCGGGGATGGCTACACCTTC.

The chain has TRBV5-5 and TRBJ1-1, with D tentatively TRBD1 (5 bases). Trimming removed 0 bases at V and 1 base at J, with 22 bases between. The length of the CDR3 is 19 residues. The germline CDR1 and CDR2 sequences are SGHKS and YYEKEE (reference sequence). The CDR3 DNA is TGTGCCAGCAGCTTGGTGCCGGGACCGGTTAAGACCACGAACACTGAAGCTTTCTTT. Residues: CASSLVPGPVKTTNTEAFF.

V usage is TRBV24-1 and J usage is TRBJ2-7; TRBD2 is a possible D gene (5 bases). The CDR3 has 16 residues. Germline lookup yields CDR1 KGHDR and CDR2 SFDVKD. Trimming removed 9 bases at V and 3 bases at J, with 23 bases between. The CDR3 loop reads CATQFIGGCLLYEQYF. DNA for the CDR3: TGTGCCACCCAGTTCATCGGCGGGTGCCTACTCTACGAGCAGTACTTC.

J is TRBJ1-1 and V is TRBV5-4, with D maybe TRBD1 (5 bases). Germline-derived CDR1 and CDR2 are SGHNT and YYREEE (reference sequence). The CDR3 runs 17 residues. The V end lost 4 bases, the J end lost 0 bases, and 19 bases lay between the germline ends. CDR3: CASSPPRGGVVNTEAFF. For the CDR3, the DNA is TGTGCCAGCAGCCCACCACGGGGGGGGGTGGTGAACACTGAAGCTTTCTTT.

In its sample, this clonotype was seen many times. This rearrangement joins TRBV12-3 or TRBV12-4 to TRBJ2-3, with a tentative D call TRBD2 (5 bases). The CDR3 has 15 amino acids. Deletions cut 7 bases from V and 3 bases from J, with 17 bases between. CDR3 sequence reads: CASNSLGVRTDTQYF. In DNA, the CDR3 is TGTGCCAGCAACTCCCTCGGGGTTAGAACAGATACGCAGTATTTT.

The table lists this clonotype with many counts. V and J are TRBV20-1 and TRBJ2-1; 10 bases match TRBD2. The CDR3 has 19 amino acids. Germline-derived CDR1 and CDR2 are DFQATT and SNEGSKA (reference sequence). The junction had 17 bases not matched to a gene; V was cut back by 0 bases and J by 6 bases. The CDR3, as DNA: TGCAGTGCTAGAGATTCAAGCGGGAGGGCCTATCGTTTAGTCAATGAGCAGTTCTTC. Protein sequence: CSARDSSGRAYRLVNEQFF.

This clonotype has at least ten counts. This sequence joins TRBV7-9 and TRBJ2-3; D may be TRBD1 or TRBD2 (7 bases each). The length of the CDR3 is 17 residues. V shed 2 bases and J shed 2 bases, with 17 bases lying between them. Germline CDR1 reads SEHNR; CDR2 reads FQNEAQ (reference sequence). CDR3 residues: CASSLTGGQAHTDTQYF. CDR3 coding DNA: TGTGCCAGCAGCTTAACGGGAGGACAGGCCCACACAGATACGCAGTATTTT.

The chain links TRBV5-1 to TRBJ1-2; D possibly corresponds to TRBD1 (6 bases). The CDR3 sequence is 13 residues long. V lost 4 bases and J lost 1, with 8 bases in between. Per germline, CDR1 SGHRS and CDR2 YFSETQ. DNA for the CDR3: TGCGCCAGCAGCCGGGACATTAACTATGGCTACACCTTC. The encoded protein is CASSRDINYGYTF.

This clonotype has a count of ten or more. The genes are TRBV5-1 and TRBJ2-5, with D perhaps TRBD2 (6 bases). CDR1 and CDR2 from the germline V gene are SGHRS and YFSETQ. Trimming stripped 6 bases from V and 3 bases from J, with 12 bases between. The CDR3 is 13 amino acids. CDR3 region: CASKWPSEETQYF. The CDR3 coding sequence is TGCGCCAGCAAATGGCCTAGCGAAGAGACCCAGTACTTC.

A few counts support this clonotype. V is TRBV28 and J is TRBJ2-7; 10 bases match TRBD2. Trimming cost V 7 bases and J 4 bases; bases outside gene matches: 4. CDR3 size: 13 residues. Looked up from germline, CDR1 is MDHEN and CDR2 is SYDVKM. The CDR3 nucleotides read TGTGCCAGCACCAAGGGACTAGCGTACGAGCAGTACTTC. This translates into CASTKGLAYEQYF.

This clonotype showed up just a few times. The chain has TRBV11-1 and TRBJ2-1; 11 nucleotides line up with TRBD1. V lost 4 bases and J lost 7; bases outside the gene matches: 6. Germline CDR1 is SGHAT and CDR2 is FQDESV (reference sequence). The CDR3 runs 15 residues. DNA of the CDR3: TGTGCCAGCAGCTCGGGACAGGGGGGTCCGAATGAGCAGTTCTTC. It encodes CASSSGQGGPNEQFF.

This clonotype was seen only a few times. The CDR3 nucleotides read TGTGCCAGCTCCGAACAGGGGAGGAACACTGAAGCTTTCTTT. Residues: CASSEQGRNTEAFF. This chain joins TRBV7-3 and TRBJ1-1; 7 bases are a match to TRBD1. Germline V lookup: CDR1 SGHTA, CDR2 FQGTGA. The V gene end was trimmed by 8 bases and the J gene end by 1 base; junction bases not matched to a gene: 7. The CDR3 is made up of 14 amino acids.

Many counts were recorded for this clonotype. This chain links TRBV4-3 with TRBJ2-7, with 7 bases identical to TRBD1. The CDR3 extends over 16 amino acids. V shed 0 bases and J 5 bases; nucleotides not matched to a gene: 10. Germline loops: CDR1 LGHNA, CDR2 YSLEER. CDR3 sequence reads: CASSQDAYDRVNEQYF. The CDR3 coding sequence is TGCGCCAGCAGCCAAGACGCCTACGACAGGGTCAACGAGCAGTACTTC.